This T cell receptor (beta chain) came from a study of PD-1 blockade in classical Hodgkin lymphoma (TCRdb year 2020). Looking at the study overall: Nivolumab dosing was 3 mg/kg intravenously every 2 weeks, continuing until either disease progression or unacceptable toxicity. The study used TCR beta sequencing and CyTOF to define a peripheral blood immune signature of response to PD-1 blockade in classical Hodgkin lymphoma. On the study overall, not on this receptor specifically: Baseline diversity similar to that of newly diagnosed patients was observed in trial patients achieving complete response, whereas significantly lower diversity was observed in partial responders and progressors. Baseline TCR diversity was reported as lower in newly diagnosed patients than in healthy donors, and lower still in relapsed/refractory patients. CD4+ but not CD8+ TCR diversity rose significantly by C4D1 (p=0.0027 vs p=0.16), most apparent in complete responders (p=0.02). Lower diversity was seen in patients whose nivolumab began less than 1 year after ASCT, and these patients were left out of later analyses so that immune reconstitution would not confound the results. The study was limited to a single clinical trial cohort, and causes of repertoire differences, possibly disease activity or prior therapy, remained undefined.

With regard to this clone: Its antigen specificity is not known. Per-nucleotide qualities are absent, and no much larger clonotype sits a single base away.

Genomic DNA was isolated using the Qiagen DNeasy kit from unsorted PBMCs as well as from negatively selected CD4+ and CD8+ fractions. TCR beta CDR3 regions were amplified by immunoSEQ multiplex PCR using primers annealing to V and J segments. Amplification bias was minimized using a synthetic immune receptor repertoire, and residual bias was removed computationally after sequencing. Turning to the authors' computational methods: Custom Python scripts were used to quantify repertoire diversity as the Shannon entropy index. Unsorted, CD4+ and CD8+ repertoires were analyzed separately, except for combined analyses in which CD4+ and CD8+ sequences were merged in silico. Clonal expansion was defined as a frequency increase of at least 2-fold after treatment compared with C1D1, and clones undetected at baseline were assigned a pseudocount of 0.5. Clones with 0 or 1 copy at C1D1 were defined as singleton clones, while clones with 2 or more copies were defined as non-singleton clones. By matching protein sequences in sorted samples from the same patient, clones expanded in unsorted samples were annotated as CD4+, CD8+ or unknown. Wilcoxon tests were applied to paired samples to test diversity changes from C1D1 to C4D1. TCRdb obtained this table from immuneACCESS and retained in-frame rearrangements with V and J assigned. These tables miss some clones; where compared with another copy, unresolved V genes account for less than half of the shortfall, and the remainder is unexplained. V and J calls and clone size are as listed in that table; D and trimming were resolved from the DNA. The sample profile shows 47,000 or so clones; over 70% of them were found once. The ten largest clones add up to approximately 10% of the sample.

The sample's time point, from its label and the paper: cycle 1 day 1 (C1D1), immediately before nivolumab initiation. Every trial patient had relapsed following autologous stem cell transplantation, and prior brentuximab vedotin exposure was what differed among cohorts A, B and C. The trial cohort included 45 to 65 patients with relapsed/refractory classical Hodgkin lymphoma, and each patient had a best overall response of complete response, partial response or progressive disease. Trial patients were treated with single-agent nivolumab in the multi-cohort phase II CheckMate 205 trial. Best overall response was determined by an independent review committee according to the 2007 International Working Group response criteria. PBMCs from the trial were collected at three points: immediately before nivolumab initiation (C1D1), and during therapy at cycle 2 day 1 and cycle 4 day 1. Peripheral blood was collected in 8 mL Vacutainer Cell Preparation Tubes, from which PBMCs were isolated by centrifugation and then cryopreserved.

Here V drops 11 bases and J drops 5 bases, and the junction holds 12 bases not matched to any gene. CDR1 MNHNS and CDR2 SASEGT were looked up in the germline V gene. The cysteine opens and the phenylalanine closes a CDR3 of 13 amino acids. The DNA shown is the 39-base CDR3, in frame from base 1. This clonotype was sampled from a human donor with classical Hodgkin lymphoma. In this chain, TRBV6-1 is recombined with TRBJ2-7, with 7 bases in between that match TRBD1. The sample consisted of peripheral blood mononuclear cells (PBMCs), taken at baseline. The CDR3 amino acid sequence is: CARPRQGRNEQYF. The bases read TGTGCCCGCCCCCGACAGGGCCGAAACGAGCAGTACTTC.